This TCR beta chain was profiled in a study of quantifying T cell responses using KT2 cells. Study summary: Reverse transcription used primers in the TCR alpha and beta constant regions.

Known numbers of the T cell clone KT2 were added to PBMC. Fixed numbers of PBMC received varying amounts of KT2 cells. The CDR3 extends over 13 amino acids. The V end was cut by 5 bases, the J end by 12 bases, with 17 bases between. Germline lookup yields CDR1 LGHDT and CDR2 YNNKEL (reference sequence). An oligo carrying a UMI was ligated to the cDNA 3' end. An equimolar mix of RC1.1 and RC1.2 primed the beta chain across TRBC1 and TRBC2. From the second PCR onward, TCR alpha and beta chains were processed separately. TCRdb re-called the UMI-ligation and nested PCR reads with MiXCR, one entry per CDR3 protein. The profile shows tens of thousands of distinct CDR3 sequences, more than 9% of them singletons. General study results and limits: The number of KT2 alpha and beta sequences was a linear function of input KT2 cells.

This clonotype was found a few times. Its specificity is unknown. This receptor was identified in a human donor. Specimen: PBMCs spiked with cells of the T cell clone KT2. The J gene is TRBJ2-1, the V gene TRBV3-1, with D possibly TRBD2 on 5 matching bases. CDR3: CASSFSTILRQFF. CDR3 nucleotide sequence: TGTGCCAGCAGCTTCTCGACTATCCTCAGGCAGTTCTTC.